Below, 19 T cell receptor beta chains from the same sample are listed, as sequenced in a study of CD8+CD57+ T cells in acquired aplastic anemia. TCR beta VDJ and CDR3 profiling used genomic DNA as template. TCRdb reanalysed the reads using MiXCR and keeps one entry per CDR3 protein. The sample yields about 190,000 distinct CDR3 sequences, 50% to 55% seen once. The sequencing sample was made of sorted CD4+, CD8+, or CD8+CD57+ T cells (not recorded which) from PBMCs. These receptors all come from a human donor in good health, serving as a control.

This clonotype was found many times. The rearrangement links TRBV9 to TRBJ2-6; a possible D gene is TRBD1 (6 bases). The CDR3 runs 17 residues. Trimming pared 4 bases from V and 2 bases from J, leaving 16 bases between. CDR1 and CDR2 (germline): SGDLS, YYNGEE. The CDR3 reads CASSPQGSFAGANVLTF. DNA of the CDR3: TGTGCCAGCAGCCCACAGGGTTCATTTGCTGGGGCCAACGTCCTGACTTTC.

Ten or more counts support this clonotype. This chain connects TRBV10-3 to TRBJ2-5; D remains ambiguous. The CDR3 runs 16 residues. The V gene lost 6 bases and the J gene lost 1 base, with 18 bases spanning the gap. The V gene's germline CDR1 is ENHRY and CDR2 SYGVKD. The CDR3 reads CAIRASGSIGQETQYF. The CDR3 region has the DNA TGTGCCATCAGGGCCTCGGGCTCGATAGGCCAAGAGACCCAGTACTTC.

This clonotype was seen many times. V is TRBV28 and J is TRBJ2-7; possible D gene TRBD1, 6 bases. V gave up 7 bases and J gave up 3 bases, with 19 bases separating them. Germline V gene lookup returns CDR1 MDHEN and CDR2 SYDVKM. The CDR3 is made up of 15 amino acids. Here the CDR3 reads CASTFRGTGNYEQYF. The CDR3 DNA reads TGTGCCAGCACTTTCCGGGGTACAGGGAACTACGAGCAGTACTTC.

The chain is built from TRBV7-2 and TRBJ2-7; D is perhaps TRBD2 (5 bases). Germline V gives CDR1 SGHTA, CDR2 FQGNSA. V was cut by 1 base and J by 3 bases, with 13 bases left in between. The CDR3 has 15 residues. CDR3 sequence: CASSLDGMRVYEQYF. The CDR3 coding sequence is TGTGCCAGCAGCTTAGACGGGATGCGAGTCTACGAGCAGTACTTC.

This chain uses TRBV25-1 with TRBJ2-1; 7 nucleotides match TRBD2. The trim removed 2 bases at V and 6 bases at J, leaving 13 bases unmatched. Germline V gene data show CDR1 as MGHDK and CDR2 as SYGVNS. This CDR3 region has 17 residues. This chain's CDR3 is CASSERRGEGRPNEQFF. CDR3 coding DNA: TGTGCCAGCAGTGAACGAAGAGGGGAGGGCAGACCCAATGAGCAGTTCTTC.

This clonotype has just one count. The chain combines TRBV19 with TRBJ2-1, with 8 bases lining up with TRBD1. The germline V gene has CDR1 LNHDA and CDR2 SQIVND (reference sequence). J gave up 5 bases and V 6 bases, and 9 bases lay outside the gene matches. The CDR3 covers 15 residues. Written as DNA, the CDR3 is TGTGCCAGTAGGAAGGACAGGGTACGGGACAATGAGCAGTTCTTC. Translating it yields CASRKDRVRDNEQFF.

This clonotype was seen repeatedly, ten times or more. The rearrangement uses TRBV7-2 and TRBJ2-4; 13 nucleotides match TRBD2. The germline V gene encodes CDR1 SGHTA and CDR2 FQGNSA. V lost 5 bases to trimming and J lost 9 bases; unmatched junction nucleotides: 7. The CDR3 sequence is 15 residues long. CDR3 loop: CASSTSGGERGIQYF. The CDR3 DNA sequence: TGTGCCAGCAGCACTAGCGGGGGGGAAAGGGGCATTCAGTACTTC.

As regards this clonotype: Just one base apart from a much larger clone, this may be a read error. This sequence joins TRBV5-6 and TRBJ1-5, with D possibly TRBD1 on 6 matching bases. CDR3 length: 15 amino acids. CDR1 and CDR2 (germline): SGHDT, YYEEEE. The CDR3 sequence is CASSPMTGFNQPRHF. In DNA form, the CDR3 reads TGTGCCAGCAGCCCAATGACAGGTTTTAATCAGCCCCGGCATTTT.

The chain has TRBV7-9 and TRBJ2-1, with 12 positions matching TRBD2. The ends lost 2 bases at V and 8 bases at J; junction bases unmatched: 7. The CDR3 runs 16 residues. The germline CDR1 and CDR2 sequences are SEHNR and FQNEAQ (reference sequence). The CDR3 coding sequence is TGTGCCAGCAGCTTAACCTCGACTAGCGGGAGTTATGAGCAGTTCTTC. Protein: CASSLTSTSGSYEQFF.

Written as DNA, the CDR3 is TGTGCCAGTAGTCCGAGGGACAGGCACAATGAGCAGTTCTTC. The encoded protein is CASSPRDRHNEQFF. The chain carries TRBV19 and TRBJ2-1; TRBD1 matches at 8 bases. Germline-derived CDR1 and CDR2 are LNHDA and SQIVND (reference sequence). This CDR3 contains 14 residues. V shed 5 bases, J shed 5 bases, and the junction held 5 bases outside the gene matches.

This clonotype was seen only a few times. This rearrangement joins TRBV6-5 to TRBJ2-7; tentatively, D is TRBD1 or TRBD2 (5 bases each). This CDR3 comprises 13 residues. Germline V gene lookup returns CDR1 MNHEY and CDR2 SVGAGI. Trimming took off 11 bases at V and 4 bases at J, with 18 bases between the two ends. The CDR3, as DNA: TGTGCCTCAACAGGAGGTCCTGAATACGAGCAGTACTTC. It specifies CASTGGPEYEQYF.

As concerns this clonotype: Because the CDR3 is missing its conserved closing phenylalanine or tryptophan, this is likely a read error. The CDR3 reads CASSRSPLDSNYGYTL. Here the CDR3 DNA reads TGTGCCAGCAGCCGTAGCCCCCTTGACAGTAACTATGGCTACACCCTC. V usage is TRBV7-2 and J usage is TRBJ1-2; D may be TRBD1 (5 bases). Trimming left V 5 bases short and J 1 base short, with 17 bases between. The germline V gene encodes CDR1 SGHTA and CDR2 FQGNSA. The CDR3 has 16 amino acids.

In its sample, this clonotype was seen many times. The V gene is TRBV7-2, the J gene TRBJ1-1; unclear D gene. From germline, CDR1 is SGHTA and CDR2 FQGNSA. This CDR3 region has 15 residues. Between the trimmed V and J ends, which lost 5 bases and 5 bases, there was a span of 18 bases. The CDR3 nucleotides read TGTGCCAGCAGCACCCGAGGAAGCCCGGGGACTGAAGCTTTCTTT. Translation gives CASSTRGSPGTEAFF.

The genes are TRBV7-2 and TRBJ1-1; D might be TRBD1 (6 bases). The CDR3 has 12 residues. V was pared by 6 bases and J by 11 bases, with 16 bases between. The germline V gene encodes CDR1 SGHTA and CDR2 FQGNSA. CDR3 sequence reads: CASRRGQREAFF. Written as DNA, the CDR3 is TGTGCCAGCAGACGGGGGCAGCGGGAGGCTTTCTTT.

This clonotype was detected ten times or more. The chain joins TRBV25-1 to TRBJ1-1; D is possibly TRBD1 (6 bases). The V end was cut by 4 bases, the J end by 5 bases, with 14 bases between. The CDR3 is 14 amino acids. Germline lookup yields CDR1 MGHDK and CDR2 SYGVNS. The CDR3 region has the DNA TGTGCCAGCAGTGGTACAGGGTGGAAAACTGAAGCTTTCTTT. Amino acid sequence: CASSGTGWKTEAFF.

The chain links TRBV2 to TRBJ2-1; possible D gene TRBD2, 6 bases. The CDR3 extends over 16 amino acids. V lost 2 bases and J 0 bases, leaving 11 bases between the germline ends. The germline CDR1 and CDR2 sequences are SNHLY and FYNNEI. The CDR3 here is CASSEPGVNSYNEQFF. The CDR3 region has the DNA TGTGCCAGCAGTGAACCGGGGGTCAACTCCTACAATGAGCAGTTCTTC.

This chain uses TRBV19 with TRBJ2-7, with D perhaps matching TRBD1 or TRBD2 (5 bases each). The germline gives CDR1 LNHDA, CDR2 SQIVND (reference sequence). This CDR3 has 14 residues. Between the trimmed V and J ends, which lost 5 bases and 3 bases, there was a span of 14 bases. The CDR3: CASSFRDGNYEQYF. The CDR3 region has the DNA TGTGCCAGTAGTTTTCGGGACGGTAACTACGAGCAGTACTTC.

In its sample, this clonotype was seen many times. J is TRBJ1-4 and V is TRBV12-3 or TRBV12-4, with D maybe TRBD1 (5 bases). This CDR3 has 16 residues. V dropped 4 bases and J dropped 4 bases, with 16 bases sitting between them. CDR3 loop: CASSWGVAGNNEKLFF. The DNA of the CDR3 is TGTGCCAGCAGTTGGGGGGTGGCGGGGAATAATGAAAAACTGTTTTTT.

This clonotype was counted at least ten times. CDR3 residues: CSALTNGGSGANVLTF. The CDR3 nucleotides are TGCAGTGCTCTTACCAACGGGGGTTCGGGGGCCAACGTCCTGACTTTC. V is TRBV20-1 and J is TRBJ2-6, with D tentatively TRBD2 (6 bases). This CDR3 has 16 amino acids. CDR1 and CDR2 from the germline V gene are DFQATT and SNEGSKA (reference sequence). Trimming pared 5 bases from V and 4 bases from J, leaving 18 bases between.